These 13 T cell receptor beta chains were all obtained from the same sample, sequenced in a study of cytotoxic CD8 clonotypes in ibrutinib-treated CLL. Assay: immunoSEQ multiplex PCR; the TCRdb copy retains only in-frame clones and omits some. This sample has 250,000 to 350,000 clones, with approximately 76% found just once. Sequencing was performed on PBMCs, taken at disease progression, from a patient treated with ibrutinib. These TCRs come from a human donor with chronic lymphocytic leukemia.

The chain carries TRBV10-2 and TRBJ1-5; maybe TRBD1 (6 bases). Trimming cost V 8 bases and J 2 bases, with 7 bases left between them. Germline loops: CDR1 WSHSY, CDR2 SAAADI. The CDR3 spans 12 residues. The CDR3 coding sequence is TGCGCCAGCGCAGGGGGCAATCAGCCCCAGCATTTT. Translation: CASAGGNQPQHF.

The genes are TRBV11-2 and TRBJ1-4; perhaps TRBD1 as D (6 bases). The V gene's germline CDR1 is SGHAT and CDR2 FQNNGV. There are 13 residues in the CDR3. V shed 4 bases and J shed 8 bases, with 11 bases lying between them. The CDR3 coding sequence is TGTGCCAGCAGCTACAGGGCGGGAGAAAAACTGTTTTTT. Its protein is CASSYRAGEKLFF.

The V and J genes are TRBV2 and TRBJ1-2; tentatively, D is TRBD1 (5 bases). The V gene lost 2 bases and the J gene lost 5 bases, with 18 bases spanning the gap. The CDR3 runs 16 residues. The germline V gene has CDR1 SNHLY and CDR2 FYNNEI. In nucleotides, the CDR3 is TGTGCCAGCAGTGAACCCTCGGGGGGGTCCCTATATGGCTACACCTTC. This codes for CASSEPSGGSLYGYTF.

This rearrangement joins TRBV5-5 to TRBJ2-7, with a tentative D call TRBD2 (5 bases). Deletions cut 0 bases from V and 6 bases from J, with 7 bases between. This CDR3 is built from 12 residues. Germline V CDR1 and CDR2: SGHKS, YYEKEE (reference sequence). The CDR3 region has the DNA TGTGCCAGCAGCTTGGGAGGGCCCGAGCAGTACTTC. Its protein is CASSLGGPEQYF.

V gene TRBV12-2 combines with J gene TRBJ2-1; the table's D call TRBD2 went unverified against the DNA. TRBV12-2 is a listed pseudogene. The CDR3 extends over 16 amino acids. The CDR3 DNA reads TGTGCAAGTCGCCCGAGCGGGAGAGTACCCTACAATGAGCAGTTCTTC. Its protein product is CASRPSGRVPYNEQFF.

This chain joins TRBV5-1 and TRBJ2-3, with a tentative D call TRBD2 (5 bases). With 0 bases removed from V and 5 bases from J, the gap between germline ends came to 16 bases. Germline assignment: CDR1 SGHRS and CDR2 YFSETQ. This CDR3 comprises 16 residues. The CDR3 loop reads CASSLAKTSSGDTQYF. CDR3 coding DNA: TGCGCCAGCAGCTTGGCCAAAACTAGTAGTGGAGATACGCAGTATTTT.

The chain combines TRBV19 with TRBJ2-1; D gene ambiguous. Trimming took 3 bases from V and 8 from J, leaving 14 bases between them. From germline, CDR1 is LNHDA and CDR2 SQIVND (reference sequence). The CDR3 is 14 residues long. CDR3 sequence: CASSIPATPHEQFF. CDR3 nucleotide sequence: TGTGCCAGTAGTATTCCAGCGACCCCCCATGAGCAGTTCTTC.

The chain carries TRBV7-6 and TRBJ1-3; the D is unclear. The CDR3 loop spans 18 amino acids. The V gene's germline CDR1 is SGHVS and CDR2 FNYEAQ. V was shortened by 2 bases and J by 1 base, with 18 bases between the two germline ends. Written as DNA, the CDR3 is TGTGCCAGCAGCTTACGCTATGGACCGGGAGTATCTGGAAACACCATATATTTT. Residues: CASSLRYGPGVSGNTIYF.

The chain uses TRBV6-6 and TRBJ1-4, with 12 bases identical to TRBD1. J was trimmed by 8 bases and V by 0 bases; bases with no gene match: 4. CDR3 size: 16 residues. Per the germline V gene, CDR1 is MNHNY and CDR2 is SVGAGI (reference sequence). CDR3 loop: CASSYSGQGAKEKLFF. DNA for the CDR3: TGTGCCAGCAGTTACTCGGGACAGGGGGCGAAGGAAAAACTGTTTTTT.

The V and J genes are TRBV4-3 and TRBJ1-5, with 7 bases lining up with TRBD1. Per the germline V gene, CDR1 is LGHNA and CDR2 is YSLEER. The V gene end was trimmed by 0 bases and the J gene end by 7 bases; junction bases not matched to a gene: 6. CDR3 length equals 15 residues. The CDR3 DNA follows: TGCGCCAGCAGCCAAGATTTGGACAGGACCCAGCCCCAGCATTTT. This encodes CASSQDLDRTQPQHF.

This chain uses TRBV4-1 with TRBJ1-3; D is unclear. The CDR3 extends over 15 amino acids. V was pared by 2 bases and J by 0 bases, with 8 bases between. Germline values: CDR1 MGHRA, CDR2 YSYEKL. This chain's CDR3 is CASSQRVLSGNTIYF. The CDR3 DNA reads as TGCGCCAGCAGCCAAAGGGTACTCTCTGGAAACACCATATATTTT.

This chain connects TRBV5-1 to TRBJ2-3, with D perhaps matching TRBD2 (6 bases). Germline V gene data show CDR1 as SGHRS and CDR2 as YFSETQ. The CDR3 sequence is 14 residues long. V dropped 0 bases and J dropped 7 bases, with 12 bases sitting between them. CDR3 DNA: TGCGCCAGCAGCTTGGCCGGGGGTGGCCATACGCAGTATTTT. Its translation: CASSLAGGGHTQYF.

The CDR3 DNA reads TGTGCCAGCAGACGGACAGGGCCGTTCAGTGAGCAGTTCTTC. Translated, it gives CASRRTGPFSEQFF. The chain couples TRBV27 to TRBJ2-1; 8 bases map to TRBD1. CDR1 and CDR2 from the germline V gene are MNHEY and SMNVEV (reference sequence). Trimming took 6 bases from V and 9 from J; bases not matched to a gene: 10. The CDR3 is 14 residues long.